The 21 T cell receptor beta chains given below trace back to one sample, sequenced in a study of shared clonotypes between healthy human individuals. TCRdb's table, derived via immunoSEQ multiplex PCR, lists solely in-frame clones and lacks some. This sample carries about 2.4 million clones, roughly 93% of them seen once, and the ten largest clones take roughly 0.36%. Sequencing input: naive CD4+ T cells from PBMCs. Indicated subset: CD45RA+ positively selected. The source of these receptors is a man between 18 and 35 years old in good health. Some clones in this sample may be carry-over from other donors' samples.

The genes are TRBV25-1 and TRBJ1-4; TRBD1 is a possible D gene (6 bases). V shed 5 bases and J shed 0 bases, with 16 bases lying between them. Germline lookup yields CDR1 MGHDK and CDR2 SYGVNS. This CDR3 contains 17 residues. The CDR3 DNA sequence: TGTGCCAGCAGTAAGAGAGCCCCAGGGGCAACTAATGAAAAACTGTTTTTT. It is translated as CASSKRAPGATNEKLFF.

This clone showed up just once. This chain joins TRBV7-3 and TRBJ2-7; 10 bases line up with TRBD1. The CDR3 runs to 15 residues. Germline trimming cut 2 bases from V and 3 bases from J; bases unmatched to any gene: 4. From germline, CDR1 is SGHTA and CDR2 FQGTGA. CDR3 sequence: CASSLGTGDYYEQYF. CDR3 in DNA: TGTGCCAGCAGCTTAGGGACAGGGGACTACTACGAGCAGTACTTC.

The chain has TRBV6-5 and TRBJ2-1; 9 nucleotides align to TRBD2. This CDR3 has 15 amino acids. The V gene end was trimmed by 6 bases and the J gene end by 9 bases; junction bases not matched to a gene: 12. Germline lookup yields CDR1 MNHEY and CDR2 SVGAGI. This CDR3 reads CASRKWLAGWGEQFF. As DNA, the CDR3 is TGTGCCAGCAGAAAGTGGCTAGCGGGATGGGGTGAGCAGTTCTTC.

V gene TRBV5-1 combines with J gene TRBJ2-5; 7 bases line up with TRBD2. Germline trimming cut 0 bases from V and 2 bases from J; bases unmatched to any gene: 7. Germline V gives CDR1 SGHRS, CDR2 YFSETQ. There are 16 residues in the CDR3. The CDR3 DNA is TGCGCCAGCAGCTTGGTGGCGGGAGCCATACAAGAGACCCAGTACTTC. Residues: CASSLVAGAIQETQYF. Together with reference TRBV5-1 and TRBJ2-5, the CDR3 gives the full variable domain: KAGVTQTPRYLIKTRGQQVTLSCSPISGHRSVSWYQQTPGQGLQFLFEYFSETQRNKGNFPGRFSGRQFSNSRSEMNVSTLELGDSALYLCASSLVAGAIQETQYFGPGTRLLVL.

The chain is built from TRBV27 and TRBJ1-4; a possible D gene is TRBD1 (5 bases). Germline lookup yields CDR1 MNHEY and CDR2 SMNVEV (reference sequence). This CDR3 is 15 amino acids long. Trimming took 2 bases from V and 2 from J, leaving 9 bases between them. This CDR3 reads CASSLIRATNEKLFF. The CDR3 region has the DNA TGTGCCAGCAGTTTAATCAGGGCCACTAATGAAAAACTGTTTTTT.

V usage is TRBV6-6 and J usage is TRBJ1-1; 8 bases map to TRBD1. CDR1 and CDR2 from the germline V gene are MNHNY and SVGAGI (reference sequence). The CDR3 length is 13 residues. V lost 0 bases to trimming and J lost 6 bases; unmatched junction nucleotides: 0. The CDR3 sequence is CASSYSQGAEAFF. The CDR3 bases are TGTGCCAGCAGTTACTCACAGGGGGCTGAAGCTTTCTTT.

This chain uses TRBV7-2 with TRBJ1-5; 9 bases are shared with TRBD1. The V gene's germline CDR1 is SGHTA and CDR2 FQGNSA. Unmatched junction bases numbered 0, after V lost 1 base and J lost 5 bases. The CDR3 has 14 amino acids. DNA of the CDR3: TGTGCCAGCAGCTTAGGGGACAGGGATCAGCCCCAGCATTTT. Protein: CASSLGDRDQPQHF.

V is TRBV4-2 and J is TRBJ2-1, with D perhaps assigned TRBD1 or TRBD2 (5 bases each). CDR1 and CDR2 from the germline V gene are LGHNA and YNFKEQ. The CDR3 totals 15 residues. V lost 1 base to trimming and J lost 7 bases, with 14 bases between them. DNA of the CDR3: TGTGCCAGCAGCCAAGGGGGGACCGTGGGAAATGAGCAGTTCTTC. Residues: CASSQGGTVGNEQFF.

The rearrangement links TRBV28 to TRBJ1-2; D gene ambiguous. The CDR3 is 14 amino acids. The V end was cut by 2 bases, the J end by 2 bases, with 9 bases between. Germline V lookup: CDR1 MDHEN, CDR2 SYDVKM. This chain's CDR3 is CASSLEQPNYGYTF. The CDR3 coding sequence is TGTGCCAGCAGTTTAGAACAGCCAAACTATGGCTACACCTTC.

J is TRBJ1-1 and V is TRBV5-1; a weak D match, TRBD1 (5 bases). This CDR3 has 15 amino acids. Germline assignment: CDR1 SGHRS and CDR2 YFSETQ. With 3 bases removed from V and 2 bases from J, the gap between germline ends came to 14 bases. CDR3 DNA: TGCGCCAGCAGCTGGTTTGACAGCCTCAACACTGAAGCTTTCTTT. Translated: CASSWFDSLNTEAFF.

CDR3 DNA sequence: TGTGCTGGAAGCGGGAGTGTAAATGAGCAGTTCTTC. It encodes CAGSGSVNEQFF. V usage is TRBV28 and J usage is TRBJ2-1, with 8 bases matching TRBD2. Germline CDR1 is MDHEN and CDR2 is SYDVKM. CDR3 length equals 12 residues.

Here the CDR3 reads CASSSRSTSGRSNEQFF. The CDR3 coding sequence is TGTGCCAGCAGCTCCCGGTCGACTAGCGGGAGAAGCAATGAGCAGTTCTTC. The chain recombines TRBV7-3 with TRBJ2-1; TRBD2 matches 12 bases. V lost 4 bases to trimming and J lost 6 bases; unmatched junction nucleotides: 10. Germline CDR1 is SGHTA and CDR2 is FQGTGA. This CDR3 region has 17 residues.

This clone has only one observation. The chain uses TRBV18 and TRBJ2-1, with 7 bases matching TRBD1. V lost 6 bases, J lost 12 bases, and 11 bases stayed unmatched. Germline loops: CDR1 KGHSH, CDR2 LQKENI. The CDR3 extends over 13 amino acids. The CDR3 DNA follows: TGTGCCAGCTCCCCGACAGGGCTCGGCTTGCAGTTCTTC. It encodes CASSPTGLGLQFF.

CDR3 protein: CASSHQRGWETQYF. The CDR3 nucleotides are TGTGCCAGCAGTCATCAGAGGGGATGGGAGACCCAGTACTTC. The J gene is TRBJ2-5, the V gene TRBV28; D tentatively fits TRBD1 or TRBD2 (5 bases each). Germline CDR1 MDHEN, CDR2 SYDVKM. This CDR3 comprises 14 residues. The V end was cut by 5 bases, the J end by 5 bases, with 15 bases between.

This rearrangement joins TRBV29-1 to TRBJ1-2, with 9 bases lining up with TRBD1. The CDR3 has 15 amino acids. Germline V gene lookup returns CDR1 SQVTM and CDR2 ANQGSEA. With 0 bases clipped from V and 4 bases from J, the junction kept 6 bases outside the gene matches. As DNA, the CDR3 is TGCAGCGTTGAAGAAAGGGGACAGGGCGGCTATGGCTACACCTTC. Translation gives CSVEERGQGGYGYTF. Together with reference TRBV29-1 and TRBJ1-2, the CDR3 gives the full variable domain: SAVISQKPSRDICQRGTSLTIQCQVDSQVTMMFWYRQQPGQSLTLIATANQGSEATYESGFVIDKFPISRPNLTFSTLTVSNMSPEDSSIYLCSVEERGQGGYGYTFGSGTRLTVV.

The rearrangement joins TRBV11-2 to TRBJ1-1, with D possibly TRBD1 on 6 matching bases. The V gene's germline CDR1 is SGHAT and CDR2 FQNNGV. This CDR3 is 15 amino acids long. V shed 4 bases and J shed 1 base, with 13 bases lying between them. The DNA for the CDR3 is TGTGCCAGCAGCTCAACTAAACAGGGGAACACTGAAGCTTTCTTT. Amino acid sequence: CASSSTKQGNTEAFF.

V and J are TRBV5-1 and TRBJ2-1; 10 bases fit TRBD2. The CDR3 sequence is 15 residues long. Germline CDR1 reads SGHRS; CDR2 reads YFSETQ. Trimming cost V 1 base and J 5 bases; bases outside gene matches: 3. The CDR3 DNA sequence: TGCGCCAGCAGCTTGTGGACTAGCGGCAACAATGAGCAGTTCTTC. It specifies CASSLWTSGNNEQFF.

This chain links TRBV10-3 with TRBJ2-3, with D possibly TRBD2 on 6 matching bases. Germline V gene lookup returns CDR1 ENHRY and CDR2 SYGVKD. The V end was cut by 0 bases, the J end by 3 bases, with 10 bases between. The CDR3 spans 15 residues. The CDR3 DNA follows: TGTGCCATCAGTGAGTCTGGGCGGGATACAGATACGCAGTATTTT. Amino acids: CAISESGRDTDTQYF.

The CDR3 spells CASRTSGSSTDTQYF. The CDR3 nucleotides are TGTGCCAGTAGGACTAGCGGGAGTTCCACAGATACGCAGTATTTT. The V and J genes are TRBV6-6 and TRBJ2-3; TRBD2 aligns across 13 bases. The germline CDR1 and CDR2 sequences are MNHNY and SVGAGI (reference sequence). V lost 9 bases to trimming and J lost 2 bases; unmatched junction nucleotides: 5. The CDR3 consists of 15 residues.

The rearrangement joins TRBV28 to TRBJ2-7, with 8 bases fitting TRBD1. Germline V gives CDR1 MDHEN, CDR2 SYDVKM. This CDR3 has 14 residues. Trimming took 6 bases from V and 3 from J; bases not matched to a gene: 7. The CDR3 loop reads CASSRRGHGYEQYF. The CDR3 bases are TGTGCCAGCAGCCGCAGGGGGCATGGCTACGAGCAGTACTTC.

On this clone: This same CDR3 is encoded by further DNA sequences in the sample. The chain has TRBV30 and TRBJ1-5; D possibly corresponds to TRBD1 (5 bases). The CDR3 runs to 13 residues. V gave up 1 base and J gave up 6 bases, with 10 bases separating them. The germline V gene encodes CDR1 GTSNPN and CDR2 SVGIG (reference sequence). The CDR3: CAWSGGTSQPQHF. The DNA for the CDR3 is TGTGCCTGGAGTGGGGGGACTTCTCAGCCCCAGCATTTT. The full variable domain, rest sourced from reference TRBV30 and TRBJ1-5, is SQTIHQWPATLVQPVGSPLSLECTVEGTSNPNLYWYRQAAGRGLQLLFYSVGIGQISSEVPQNLSASRPQDRQFILSSKKLLLSDSGFYLCAWSGGTSQPQHFGDGTRLSIL.